The present entry profiles one T cell receptor beta chain with its context. What it recognizes is unknown. Sequence at one end of the junction differs from germline and may be a read error. The data stem from a study of CD8+CD57+ T cells in acquired aplastic anemia. Findings and limits, study-wide: Significance was not reached for CD8+ Simpson's diversity between patients and controls.

Germline V gene sequence: CDR1 LGHNA, CDR2 YNFKEQ. CDR3 size: 15 residues. Patients chosen for sequencing had CD8+CD57+ cells that had expanded, as shown by flow cytometry. No patient had been given any therapy when blood was sampled. CDR3 and TCR beta VDJ profiling relied on genomic DNA as the template. In TCRdb, the reads were re-called with MiXCR into one record per CDR3 protein. Of about 40,000 distinct CDR3 sequences in the sample, about 63% were seen once. The sample comprised sorted CD4+, CD8+, or CD8+CD57+ T cells (not recorded which) from PBMCs. The TCR comes from a human donor with aplastic anemia. This chain connects TRBV4-2 to TRBJ2-3; 12 bases map to TRBD2. This CDR3 reads CASSQGLAGPDTQYF. CDR3 in DNA: TGTGCCAGCAGTCAAGGACTAGCGGGGCCGGATACGCAGTATTTT.